Below, 29 T cell receptor beta chains from the same sample are listed, as sequenced in a study of T cells in Graves' hyperthyroidism and ophthalmopathy. The CDR3 regions of TCR beta were amplified from RNA transcripts. The study used the HTBI primer set for a first-round RT-PCR of the TCR CDR3. MiXCR was run by TCRdb on the multiplex PCR reads, yielding one entry per CDR3 protein. The repertoire holds some 350,000 distinct CDR3 sequences, with more than 15% as singletons. Sequencing input: blood. The source of these receptors is a woman aged 18-35 years with Graves' hyperthyroidism that later progressed to Graves' ophthalmopathy.

There are many counts of this clonotype. The chain recombines TRBV6-2 or TRBV6-3 with TRBJ1-5; weak D call: TRBD1 (5 bases). Germline V gene lookup returns CDR1 MNHEY and CDR2 SVGEGT. The V and J ends lost 3 bases and 1 base respectively, with 10 bases between them. This CDR3 is built from 15 residues. This chain's CDR3 is CASSYSRASNQPQHF. The DNA for the CDR3 is TGTGCCAGCAGTTATAGCAGGGCGAGCAATCAGCCCCAGCATTTT.

Regarding this clonotype: A single base separates this from a much larger clone, so it may be a read error. The CDR3: CAWASRGGAGYTF. The CDR3 bases are TGTGCCTGGGCAAGCCGCGGCGGAGCTGGCTACACCTTC. The chain uses TRBV30 and TRBJ1-2; D unclear. V shed 5 bases and J shed 7 bases, with 17 bases lying between them. The CDR3 spans 13 residues. Germline V gives CDR1 GTSNPN, CDR2 SVGIG (reference sequence).

This clonotype was found many times. The chain joins TRBV20-1 to TRBJ2-7, with 7 nucleotides matching TRBD1. Germline assignment: CDR1 DFQATT and CDR2 SNEGSKA (reference sequence). Trimming cost V 3 bases and J 4 bases; bases outside gene matches: 15. CDR3 length: 16 amino acids. CDR3 in DNA: TGCAGTGCTAGCACATTTAAAGACAGGGCCCTTTACGAGCAGTACTTC. Protein: CSASTFKDRALYEQYF.

This rearrangement joins TRBV20-1 to TRBJ2-3; TRBD2 is a possible D gene (6 bases). The CDR3 extends over 14 amino acids. Per the germline V gene, CDR1 is DFQATT and CDR2 is SNEGSKA (reference sequence). V was clipped by 8 bases and J by 2 bases, with 17 bases between them. The CDR3 DNA follows: TGCAGTCGAGACGGGGAGGAGATCACAGATACGCAGTATTTT. This gives the protein CSRDGEEITDTQYF.

In its sample, this clonotype was seen a few times. The chain employs TRBV2 and TRBJ2-5; TRBD1 might be the D (6 bases). CDR1 is SNHLY, CDR2 FYNNEI, per germline. V was trimmed by 8 bases and J by 7 bases, leaving 23 bases between them. This CDR3 is 15 amino acids long. The CDR3, as DNA: TGTGCCAGCCATCTTCATGGGACAACCGCTTCGACCCAGTACTTC. Translating gives CASHLHGTTASTQYF.

This clonotype was seen only a few times. The V call is TRBV2, the J call TRBJ2-2; 8 nucleotides line up with TRBD2. The CDR3 contains 15 residues. V trimming: 4 bases; J trimming: 4 bases; junction bases outside the gene matches: 5. The germline V gene encodes CDR1 SNHLY and CDR2 FYNNEI. DNA of the CDR3: TGTGCCAGCAGTGCGTTAGCGGGGCGCACCGGGGAGCTGTTTTTT. This encodes CASSALAGRTGELFF.

The V call is TRBV30, the J call TRBJ1-5; TRBD1 is a possible D gene (5 bases). This CDR3 comprises 16 residues. Germline V CDR1 and CDR2: GTSNPN, SVGIG (reference sequence). Trimming shortened V by 3 bases and J by 0 bases, and 15 bases separated the two germline ends. The CDR3, as DNA: TGTGCCTGGAGCCCCACCCGGGGCTATAGCAATCAGCCCCAGCATTTT. It is translated as CAWSPTRGYSNQPQHF.

This clonotype was counted at least ten times. This sequence joins TRBV12-3 or TRBV12-4 and TRBJ2-1; D is unresolved. Trimming took 0 bases from V and 4 from J, leaving 10 bases between them. The CDR3 length is 15 residues. CDR3 nucleotides: TGTGCCAGCAGTTTAGCGCCCGACCGGTACAATGAGCAGTTCTTC. It yields the protein CASSLAPDRYNEQFF.

With regard to this clonotype: One end of the junction varies from germline; a read error may be responsible. This chain joins TRBV29-1 and TRBJ1-4; a possible D gene is TRBD1 (6 bases). This CDR3 is 11 amino acids long. Germline V gene data show CDR1 as SQVTM and CDR2 as ANQGSEA. In nucleotides, the CDR3 is TGCAGCGGGCAACAGGGTGAAGAACTGTTTTTT. Translating gives CSGQQGEELFF.

This clonotype was recorded at least ten times. The V gene is TRBV2, the J gene TRBJ2-1, with 9 nucleotides matching TRBD1. J gave up 6 bases and V 4 bases, and 7 bases lay outside the gene matches. CDR1 is SNHLY, CDR2 FYNNEI, per germline. This CDR3 region has 15 residues. CDR3 sequence reads: CASSVWDRVGNEQFF. CDR3 DNA: TGTGCCAGCAGTGTCTGGGACAGGGTCGGCAATGAGCAGTTCTTC. The full variable domain, completed using reference TRBV2 and TRBJ2-1, is EPEVTQTPSHQVTQMGQEVILRCVPISNHLYFYWYRQILGQKVEFLVSFYNNEISEKSEIFDDQFSVERPDGSNFTLKIRSTKLEDSAMYFCASSVWDRVGNEQFFGPGTRLTVL.

This clonotype was detected many times. The chain combines TRBV30 with TRBJ2-2; 15 nucleotides match TRBD2. V lost 2 bases and J lost 4; bases outside the gene matches: 8. Germline loops: CDR1 GTSNPN, CDR2 SVGIG (reference sequence). This CDR3 is built from 18 residues. DNA for the CDR3: TGTGCCTGGAGTACCGGACTAGCGGGAGGGCTCGGCACCGGGGAGCTGTTTTTT. Its translation is CAWSTGLAGGLGTGELFF.

This clonotype appeared many times. The chain recombines TRBV12-3 or TRBV12-4 with TRBJ1-2; D might be TRBD1 (5 bases). The V gene lost 6 bases and the J gene lost 7 bases, with 12 bases spanning the gap. The CDR3 spans 12 residues. The CDR3 loop reads CASRPGLSGYTF. DNA for the CDR3: TGTGCCAGCAGACCGGGACTCAGTGGCTACACCTTC.

In this sample, this clonotype turned up many times. The V gene is TRBV28, the J gene TRBJ2-7, with D maybe TRBD2 (6 bases). This CDR3 contains 15 residues. The V end lost 2 bases, the J end lost 2 bases, and 13 bases lay between the germline ends. Germline V gene lookup returns CDR1 MDHEN and CDR2 SYDVKM. CDR3 residues: CASSLIAGRTYEQYF. CDR3 DNA sequence: TGTGCCAGCAGTTTAATCGCGGGACGGACCTACGAGCAGTACTTC.

This clonotype was seen at least ten times. The chain is built from TRBV18 and TRBJ2-7, with D possibly being TRBD1 or TRBD2 (6 bases each). CDR1 is KGHSH and CDR2 is LQKENI in the germline V gene. The CDR3 extends over 14 amino acids. The V end was cut by 2 bases, the J end by 2 bases, with 10 bases between. DNA for the CDR3: TGTGCCAGCTCACCAGGGGGGCCTACCTACGAGCAGTACTTC. This encodes CASSPGGPTYEQYF.

This clonotype was detected a few times. This may come from a read error, since a much larger clone is one base off. DNA for the CDR3: TGTGCCAGCAGTTTAGGGTATTCACCCCTCCACTTT. Amino acids: CASSLGYSPLHF. The genes are TRBV28 and TRBJ1-6; D is unclear. Trimming cost V 2 bases and J 8 bases, with 4 bases left between them. This CDR3 contains 12 residues. Per the germline V gene, CDR1 is MDHEN and CDR2 is SYDVKM.

This clonotype occurred many times. The chain couples TRBV20-1 to TRBJ2-2, with 9 bases fitting TRBD2. CDR1 and CDR2 (germline): DFQATT, SNEGSKA (reference sequence). CDR3 length: 17 amino acids. J gave up 5 bases and V 0 bases, and 10 bases lay outside the gene matches. The CDR3 nucleotides are TGCAGTGCTAGAGAGGGAGCGGGAGGATTATTGACCGGGGAGCTGTTTTTT. Protein sequence: CSAREGAGGLLTGELFF.

This clonotype was recorded many times. This chain links TRBV7-9 with TRBJ2-7; 7 bases fit TRBD2. The CDR3 totals 15 residues. V lost 1 base to trimming and J lost 0 bases; unmatched junction nucleotides: 3. Germline CDR1 is SEHNR and CDR2 is FQNEAQ (reference sequence). The CDR3 protein is CASSLEGTTSYEQYF. In DNA form, the CDR3 reads TGTGCCAGCAGCTTAGAAGGGACTACCTCCTACGAGCAGTACTTC. Full variable domain (missing parts from reference TRBV7-9 and TRBJ2-7): DTGVSQNPRHKITKRGQNVTFRCDPISEHNRLYWYRQTLGQGPEFLTYFQNEAQLEKSRLLSDRFSAERPKGSFSTLEIQRTEQGDSAMYLCASSLEGTTSYEQYFGPGTRLTVT.

This clonotype has at least ten counts. CDR3 DNA: TGCAGTGCTAGAGGACTAGCGGGAGACTTAGATTCCTACGAGCAGTACTTC. Translation gives CSARGLAGDLDSYEQYF. V usage is TRBV20-1 and J usage is TRBJ2-7; 12 nucleotides align to TRBD2. From germline, CDR1 is DFQATT and CDR2 SNEGSKA (reference sequence). Germline trimming cut 1 base from V and 1 base from J; bases unmatched to any gene: 8. This CDR3 spans 17 amino acids.

The sample holds a few counts of this clonotype. V and J are TRBV7-2 and TRBJ2-3; D is undetermined. V shed 5 bases and J shed 2 bases, with 14 bases lying between them. The germline V gene has CDR1 SGHTA and CDR2 FQGNSA. This CDR3 has 15 amino acids. CDR3 amino acids: CASSLKGGPTDTQYF. CDR3 in DNA: TGTGCCAGCAGCCTCAAGGGCGGTCCCACAGATACGCAGTATTTT.

Details on this clonotype: Being one base from a much bigger clone, this may be a read error. This chain joins TRBV20-1 and TRBJ2-1, with 11 positions matching TRBD2. CDR3 size: 16 residues. The germline gives CDR1 DFQATT, CDR2 SNEGSKA (reference sequence). CDR3 nucleotides: TGCAGTGCTAGTCATACTAGCGGGAGACTGGACAATGAGCGGTTCTTC. It encodes CSASHTSGRLDNERFF.

The V and J genes are TRBV4-2 and TRBJ2-1, with 7 bases aligning to TRBD2. CDR3 length: 13 residues. Per the germline V gene, CDR1 is LGHNA and CDR2 is YNFKEQ. The junction had 8 bases not matched to a gene; V was cut back by 8 bases and J by 7 bases. CDR3 nucleotides: TGTGCCAGCGAGACTCTTAGCGGGAATGAGCAGTTCTTC. Translated, it gives CASETLSGNEQFF.

This clonotype was picked up many times. The chain couples TRBV7-9 to TRBJ2-1; 10 bases fit TRBD1. V dropped 3 bases and J dropped 1; count of bases not matched to a gene: 6. Germline V lookup: CDR1 SEHNR, CDR2 FQNEAQ (reference sequence). The length of the CDR3 is 17 residues. CDR3 sequence reads: CASSFPRTGGSYNEQFF. The DNA for the CDR3 is TGTGCCAGCAGCTTTCCCCGGACAGGGGGGTCCTACAATGAGCAGTTCTTC.

The CDR3 sequence: CASSQTSGRAQKGELFF. CDR3 sequence (DNA): TGCGCCAGCAGCCAAACTAGCGGGAGGGCCCAGAAAGGGGAGCTGTTTTTT. This chain connects TRBV4-3 to TRBJ2-2, with 13 positions matching TRBD2. The CDR3 spans 17 residues. Looked up from germline, CDR1 is LGHNA and CDR2 is YSLEER. V lost 2 bases to trimming and J lost 8 bases; unmatched junction nucleotides: 8.

This clonotype was seen at least ten times. This rearrangement joins TRBV28 to TRBJ2-1; 10 nucleotides line up with TRBD2. V gave up 3 bases and J gave up 8 bases; unmatched junction bases: 13. From germline, CDR1 is MDHEN and CDR2 SYDVKM. This CDR3 is 17 amino acids long. The CDR3 DNA reads as TGTGCCAGCAGTTTCGGGGTGACTAGCGGGTCATTGGATGAGCAGTTCTTC. Translated: CASSFGVTSGSLDEQFF. Based on the CDR3 plus reference TRBV28 and TRBJ2-1, the full variable domain is DVKVTQSSRYLVKRTGEKVFLECVQDMDHENMFWYRQDPGLGLRLIYFSYDVKMKEKGDIPEGYSVSREKKERFSLILESASTNQTSMYLCASSFGVTSGSLDEQFFGPGTRLTVL.

This clonotype was observed a handful of times. The V call is TRBV9, the J call TRBJ2-2; a weak D match, TRBD1 (6 bases). V lost 3 bases and J 6 bases, leaving 15 bases between the germline ends. Germline CDR1 SGDLS, CDR2 YYNGEE. The CDR3 runs to 15 residues. The CDR3 DNA reads as TGTGCCAGCAGCGGTGGACCAGCAGGGGCCGGGGAGCTGTTTTTT. Encoded protein: CASSGGPAGAGELFF.

This clonotype has at least ten counts. The chain combines TRBV28 with TRBJ1-5, with 9 positions matching TRBD1. From germline, CDR1 is MDHEN and CDR2 SYDVKM. The CDR3 has 18 amino acids. V was pared by 6 bases and J by 1 base, with 13 bases of the junction left unmatched. CDR3 amino acids: CASSPGTGYPLSNQPQHF. The CDR3 DNA is TGTGCCAGCAGCCCCGGGACAGGGTACCCCTTAAGCAATCAGCCCCAGCATTTT.

The gene calls are TRBV9 and TRBJ2-2, with D tentatively TRBD2 (6 bases). The V and J ends lost 3 bases and 1 base respectively, with 16 bases between them. The CDR3 spans 17 residues. CDR1 is SGDLS, CDR2 YYNGEE, per germline. CDR3 DNA sequence: TGTGCCAGCAGCGCTGATTGGGGGGAATGGAACACCGGGGAGCTGTTTTTT. It translates to CASSADWGEWNTGELFF.

This clonotype came up a few times. The rearrangement joins TRBV2 to TRBJ2-5, with 14 bases fitting TRBD2. Trimming cost V 11 bases and J 5 bases; bases outside gene matches: 16. The CDR3 is 17 residues long. CDR1 and CDR2 (germline): SNHLY, FYNNEI. The CDR3 is CARQTSGRAESKETQYF. The CDR3 bases are TGTGCCCGCCAGACTAGCGGGAGGGCCGAGTCTAAGGAGACCCAGTACTTC.

The chain recombines TRBV3-1 with TRBJ2-3; D gene uncertain. CDR1 and CDR2 from the germline V gene are LGHDT and YNNKEL (reference sequence). Trimming cost V 0 bases and J 7 bases, with 5 bases left between them. The CDR3 consists of 12 residues. CDR3 region: CASSQDSYTQYF. Written as DNA, the CDR3 is TGTGCCAGCAGCCAAGACTCTTATACGCAGTATTTT.